Only a few counts were recorded for the clone carrying this T cell receptor (beta chain). Antigen specificity is unknown. The data derive from a study of blood T cells in healthy people across ages. General study points: It was the long-lived donors that had more naive CD4+ cells and higher diversity than aged donors.

There were healthy Caucasian individuals from Russia, aged roughly 6 to 100, serving as donors. The V gene's germline CDR1 is MNHNY and CDR2 SVGAGI (reference sequence). Trimming pared 6 bases from V and 8 bases from J, leaving 20 bases between. The CDR3 loop spans 15 amino acids. Next came a second PCR, run for about 7 to 12 cycles, which used a sample-barcoded 5' primer along with a J-beta primer mix. In TCRdb, the 5' RACE reads were re-called with MiXCR into one record per CDR3 protein. The sample holds about a million distinct CDR3 sequences, roughly 51% seen once. The specimen was blood. The chain carries TRBV6-6 and TRBJ2-4; D perhaps matches TRBD1 (6 bases). The source is a woman aged 60 to 75 in good health. The CDR3 loop reads CASSYREGAFDIQYF. As DNA, the CDR3 is TGTGCCAGCAGCTACAGGGAAGGGGCATTTGACATTCAGTACTTC.